This record looks at one T cell receptor (beta chain) sequence and its context. Its antigen is not identified. Using immunoSEQ multiplex PCR, the repertoire was profiled, and TCRdb retains in-frame clones only, with some absent. The data show 90,000 to 120,000 clones, roughly nine tenths seen once. This specimen comes from a study of T cell responses to AZD1222 COVID-19 vaccine. General study points: There were vaccine-associated CD4 TCRs across spike, dominant at 160-218 and 743-854. Donors were mostly white British, more females; clonal diversity possibly underestimated. After the peak T cell response, and only then, were repertoires sampled. Reportedly, nearly half of unique spike TCRs recognized epitopes outside B.1.351/B.1.1.7 mutations.

The CDR3 extends over 14 amino acids. The V and J ends lost 2 bases and 2 bases respectively, with 8 bases between them. The germline V gene encodes CDR1 KGHDR and CDR2 SFDVKD. The input for sequencing was peripheral blood, taken on day 0 of AZD1222 vaccination. This receptor was identified in an adult in good health. The rearrangement joins TRBV24-1 to TRBJ2-5; D is perhaps TRBD1 or TRBD2 (5 bases each). The CDR3 DNA reads TGTGCCACCAGTGATTGGGGACGGCAAGAGACCCAGTACTTC. Translating it yields CATSDWGRQETQYF.